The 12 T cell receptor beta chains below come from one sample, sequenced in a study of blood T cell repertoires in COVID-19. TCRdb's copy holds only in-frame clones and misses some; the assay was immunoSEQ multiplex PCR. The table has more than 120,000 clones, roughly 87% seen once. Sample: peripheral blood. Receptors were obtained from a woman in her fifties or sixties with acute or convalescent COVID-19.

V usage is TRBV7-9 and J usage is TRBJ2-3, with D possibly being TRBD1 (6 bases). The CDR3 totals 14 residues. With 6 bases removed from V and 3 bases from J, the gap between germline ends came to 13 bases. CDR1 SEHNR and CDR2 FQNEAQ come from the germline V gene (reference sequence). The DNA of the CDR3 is TGTGCCAGCAGAGAAGACAGGCTAACAGATACGCAGTATTTT. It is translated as CASREDRLTDTQYF.

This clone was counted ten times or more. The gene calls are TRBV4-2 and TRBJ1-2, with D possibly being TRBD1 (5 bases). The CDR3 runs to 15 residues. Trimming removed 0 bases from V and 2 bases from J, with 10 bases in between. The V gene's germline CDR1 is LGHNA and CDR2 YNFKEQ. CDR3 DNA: TGTGCCAGCAGCCAAGATCTGGGGCAGAACTATGGCTACACCTTC. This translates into CASSQDLGQNYGYTF.

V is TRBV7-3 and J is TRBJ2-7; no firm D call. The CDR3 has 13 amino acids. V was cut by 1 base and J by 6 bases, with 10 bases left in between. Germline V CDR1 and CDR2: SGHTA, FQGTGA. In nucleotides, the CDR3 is TGTGCCAGCAGCTTAAATGGTGATAGCGAGCAGTACTTC. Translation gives CASSLNGDSEQYF.

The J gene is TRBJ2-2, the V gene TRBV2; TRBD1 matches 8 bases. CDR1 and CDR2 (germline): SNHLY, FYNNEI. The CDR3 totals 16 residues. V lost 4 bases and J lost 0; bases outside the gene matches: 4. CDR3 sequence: CASSGAGGTNTGELFF. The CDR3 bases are TGTGCCAGCAGTGGTGCAGGGGGCACGAACACCGGGGAGCTGTTTTTT. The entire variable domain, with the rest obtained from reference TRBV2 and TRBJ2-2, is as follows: EPEVTQTPSHQVTQMGQEVILRCVPISNHLYFYWYRQILGQKVEFLVSFYNNEISEKSEIFDDQFSVERPDGSNFTLKIRSTKLEDSAMYFCASSGAGGTNTGELFFGEGSRLTVL.

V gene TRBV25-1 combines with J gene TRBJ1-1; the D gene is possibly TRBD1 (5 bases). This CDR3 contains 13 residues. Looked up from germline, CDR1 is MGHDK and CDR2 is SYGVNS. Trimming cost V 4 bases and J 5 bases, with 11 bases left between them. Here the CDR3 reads CASSGDRGTEAFF. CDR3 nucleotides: TGTGCCAGCAGTGGTGACAGAGGAACTGAAGCTTTCTTT.

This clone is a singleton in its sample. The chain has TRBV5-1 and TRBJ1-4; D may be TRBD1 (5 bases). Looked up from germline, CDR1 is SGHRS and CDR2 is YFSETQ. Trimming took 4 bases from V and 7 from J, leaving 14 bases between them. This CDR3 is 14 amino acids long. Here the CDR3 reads CASSPGPGGEKLFF. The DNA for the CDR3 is TGCGCCAGCAGCCCGGGACCCGGGGGTGAAAAACTGTTTTTT.

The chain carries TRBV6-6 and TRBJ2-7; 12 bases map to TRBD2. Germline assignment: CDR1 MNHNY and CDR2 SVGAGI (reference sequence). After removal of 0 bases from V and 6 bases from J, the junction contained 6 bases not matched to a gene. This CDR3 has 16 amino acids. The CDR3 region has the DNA TGTGCCAGCAGTTACTCGCGTCTAGCGGGAGGGGGCGAGCAGTACTTC. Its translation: CASSYSRLAGGGEQYF.

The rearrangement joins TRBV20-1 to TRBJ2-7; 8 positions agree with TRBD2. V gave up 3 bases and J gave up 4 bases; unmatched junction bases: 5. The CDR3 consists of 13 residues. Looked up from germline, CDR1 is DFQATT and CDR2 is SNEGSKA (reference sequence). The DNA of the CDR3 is TGCAGTGCTAGTAACGGGAGGGTTTACGAGCAGTACTTC. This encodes CSASNGRVYEQYF.

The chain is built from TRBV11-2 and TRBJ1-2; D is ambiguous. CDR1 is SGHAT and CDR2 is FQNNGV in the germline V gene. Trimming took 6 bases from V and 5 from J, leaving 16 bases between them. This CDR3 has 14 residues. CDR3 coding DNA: TGTGCCAGCAGTACCGTGAGAGGAGAGTATGGCTACACCTTC. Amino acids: CASSTVRGEYGYTF.

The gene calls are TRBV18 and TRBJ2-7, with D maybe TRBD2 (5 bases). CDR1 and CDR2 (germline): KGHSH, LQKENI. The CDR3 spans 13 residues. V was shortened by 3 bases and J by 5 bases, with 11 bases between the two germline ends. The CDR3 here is CASSPGDAHEQYF. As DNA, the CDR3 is TGTGCCAGCTCACCGGGAGACGCCCACGAGCAGTACTTC.

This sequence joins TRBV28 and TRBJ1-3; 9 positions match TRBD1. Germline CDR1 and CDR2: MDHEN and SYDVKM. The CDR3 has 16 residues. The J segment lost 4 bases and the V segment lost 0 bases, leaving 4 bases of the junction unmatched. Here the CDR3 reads CASSLWTGGLGNTIYF. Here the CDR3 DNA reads TGTGCCAGCAGTTTATGGACAGGGGGGCTAGGAAACACCATATATTTT.

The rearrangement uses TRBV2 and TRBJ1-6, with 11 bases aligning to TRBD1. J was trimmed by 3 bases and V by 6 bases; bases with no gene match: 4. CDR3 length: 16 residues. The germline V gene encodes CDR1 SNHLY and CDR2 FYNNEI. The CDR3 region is CASSPGTGGYNSPLHF. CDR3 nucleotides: TGTGCCAGCAGCCCCGGGACAGGGGGCTATAATTCACCCCTCCACTTT.